This T cell receptor (beta chain) came from a study of T cell responses to AZD1222 COVID-19 vaccine. Generated by immunoSEQ multiplex PCR, the TCRdb table keeps only in-frame clones and is missing some. Of 170,000 or so clones in the sample, about 93% were seen once. Losses at the gene ends were 4 bases for V and 4 bases for J; bases not matched to a gene: 6. The length of the CDR3 is 16 residues. In germline, CDR1 is SGHRS, CDR2 YFSETQ. This clone came up once. The TCR comes from an adult who received the MenACWY meningococcal vaccine as a control. The starting material was peripheral blood, obtained 28 days after the second dose of the MenACWY control vaccine. The chain combines TRBV5-1 with TRBJ2-2, with 11 bases lining up with TRBD2. CDR3 sequence reads: CASSLGLAGRTGELFF. For the CDR3, the DNA is TGCGCCAGCAGCCTCGGACTAGCGGGCCGCACCGGGGAGCTGTTTTTT.